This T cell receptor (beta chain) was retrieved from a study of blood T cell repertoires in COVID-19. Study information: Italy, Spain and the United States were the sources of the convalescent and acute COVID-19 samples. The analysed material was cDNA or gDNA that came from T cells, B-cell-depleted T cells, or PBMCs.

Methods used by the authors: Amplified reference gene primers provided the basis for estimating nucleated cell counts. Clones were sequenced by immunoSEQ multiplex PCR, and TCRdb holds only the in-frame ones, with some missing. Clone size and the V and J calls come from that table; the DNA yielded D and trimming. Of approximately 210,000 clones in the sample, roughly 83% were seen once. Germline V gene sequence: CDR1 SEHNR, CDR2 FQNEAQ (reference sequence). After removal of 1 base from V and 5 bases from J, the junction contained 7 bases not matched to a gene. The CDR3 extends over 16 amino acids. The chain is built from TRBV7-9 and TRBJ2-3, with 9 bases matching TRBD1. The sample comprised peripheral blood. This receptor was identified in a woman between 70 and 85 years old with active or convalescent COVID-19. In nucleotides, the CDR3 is TGTGCCAGCAGCTTAGGAGGGACAGGGCTTGGAGATACGCAGTATTTT. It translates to CASSLGGTGLGDTQYF.